This TCR beta chain is drawn from a study of OX40 agonist ivuxolimab in advanced cancers. Study in general: Patients with hepatocellular carcinoma, melanoma, renal cell or head and neck cancer made up the dose-escalation patients.

CDR1 SNHLY and CDR2 FYNNEI come from the germline V gene. The CDR3 spans 13 residues. V was shortened by 4 bases and J by 6 bases, with 12 bases between the two germline ends. The cohort excluded patients with autoimmune disease history or systemic immunosuppression. Assay used: immunoSEQ multiplex PCR; TCRdb lists only in-frame clones, some missing. The repertoire includes some 100,000 clones, approximately 90% of them detected once, and over 0.65% sits in the top ten. Of note for this clone: Its antigen is not known.

Overall study results and limits: At 0.1 to 3.0 mg/kg, clonal expansion of CD4+ and CD8+ blood T cells had occurred by week 6.

The TCR sequence derives from an adult with an advanced solid tumor such as melanoma, head and neck, liver or kidney cancer. The sequences come from CD4+ or CD8+ T cells sorted from blood, collected in a trial of the OX40 agonist ivuxolimab. V is TRBV2 and J is TRBJ1-2; a possible D gene is TRBD1 (5 bases). The CDR3 region has the DNA TGTGCCAGCAGTGGACAGATTTCTAATGGCTACACCTTC. Translation gives CASSGQISNGYTF.